Shown below are 26 T cell receptor beta chains from a single sample sequenced in a study of cytomegalovirus exposure and HLA in healthy donors. Amplification used 60 Vbeta primers and 13 Jbeta primers. Profiled with immunoSEQ multiplex PCR; TCRdb holds only in-frame clones, not every one. This table holds around 60,000 clones. Sequenced input: PBMCs. These receptors were obtained from a woman between 18 and 29 years old in good health and CMV-seronegative.

A remark on this clone: The junction shows a germline mismatch at one end, possibly a read error. This CDR3 reads CASSPDSSRYTQYF. The DNA for the CDR3 is TGTGCTAGCAGCCCGGACAGCAGCCGTTATACGCAGTATTTT. The chain uses TRBV7-7 and TRBJ2-3; maybe TRBD1 (6 bases). The CDR3 sequence is 14 residues long. Germline CDR1 is SSHAT and CDR2 is FNYEAQ (reference sequence).

This chain links TRBV30 with TRBJ1-4; D gene uncertain. This CDR3 has 15 residues. Germline V gene lookup returns CDR1 GTSNPN and CDR2 SVGIG (reference sequence). V was pared by 5 bases and J by 4 bases, with 17 bases between. This CDR3 is CAWEGSDLGNEKLFF. The CDR3 DNA is TGTGCCTGGGAGGGATCGGACCTCGGTAATGAAAAACTGTTTTTT.

V is TRBV6-5 and J is TRBJ1-2; D is undetermined. This CDR3 comprises 15 residues. Trimming shortened V by 5 bases and J by 7 bases, and 20 bases separated the two germline ends. Germline assignment: CDR1 MNHEY and CDR2 SVGAGI. Here the CDR3 reads CASSARGGSWSGYTF. CDR3 coding DNA: TGTGCCAGCAGTGCCCGGGGAGGGAGCTGGTCTGGCTACACCTTC.

The genes are TRBV27 and TRBJ2-7, with 7 nucleotides matching TRBD1. The CDR3 loop spans 15 amino acids. Germline V CDR1 and CDR2: MNHEY, SMNVEV (reference sequence). Germline trimming cut 2 bases from V and 6 bases from J; bases unmatched to any gene: 10. The CDR3 coding sequence is TGTGCCAGCAGTTTAAGACAGGGTGGCCTTACCGAGCAGTACTTC. This gives the protein CASSLRQGGLTEQYF.

The gene calls are TRBV29-1 and TRBJ2-3, with 9 bases identical to TRBD1. CDR1 is SQVTM and CDR2 is ANQGSEA in the germline V gene. With V trimmed by 8 bases and J by 2 bases, 8 bases remained unmatched. The CDR3 consists of 14 residues. In DNA form, the CDR3 reads TGCAGCTCGGGGGACAGGGTTAACACAGATACGCAGTATTTT. Translating gives CSSGDRVNTDTQYF.

This chain's CDR3 is CASSPPGGGMGNEQFF. CDR3 in DNA: TGTGCCAGCAGCCCACCAGGAGGGGGCATGGGCAATGAGCAGTTCTTC. The gene calls are TRBV7-9 and TRBJ2-1; D is possibly TRBD1 (7 bases). The V gene lost 5 bases and the J gene lost 6 bases, with 20 bases spanning the gap. The CDR3 is 16 amino acids. Germline lookup yields CDR1 SEHNR and CDR2 FQNEAQ (reference sequence).

The rearrangement links TRBV14 to TRBJ1-4; D remains unclear. This CDR3 contains 15 residues. V shed 4 bases and J shed 1 base, with 10 bases lying between them. Germline assignment: CDR1 SGHDN and CDR2 FVKESK. The chain's CDR3 is CASSREIGTNEKLFF. Written as DNA, the CDR3 is TGTGCCAGCAGCCGGGAGATCGGAACTAATGAAAAACTGTTTTTT.

The J gene is TRBJ2-3, the V gene TRBV6-5; a possible D gene is TRBD1 (6 bases). This CDR3 has 13 amino acids. Trimming left V 8 bases short and J 6 bases short, with 15 bases between. Germline V gives CDR1 MNHEY, CDR2 SVGAGI. The CDR3 reads CASRRWDTDTQYF. CDR3 bases: TGTGCCAGCCGTCGGTGGGACACGGATACGCAGTATTTT.

This sequence joins TRBV29-1 and TRBJ2-5; possible D gene TRBD2, 5 bases. V lost 7 bases, J lost 5 bases, and 17 bases lay in between. Germline assignment: CDR1 SQVTM and CDR2 ANQGSEA. CDR3 length: 13 amino acids. The CDR3 loop is CSGLELRAETQYF. The CDR3 bases are TGCAGCGGCCTGGAACTGAGGGCGGAGACCCAGTACTTC.

V usage is TRBV6-5 and J usage is TRBJ2-7; D perhaps matches TRBD2 (5 bases). CDR3 length equals 16 residues. Trimming left V 4 bases short and J 5 bases short, with 21 bases between. Germline values: CDR1 MNHEY, CDR2 SVGAGI. The CDR3, as DNA: TGTGCCAGCAGTTTCCGCGGGTTGAAGGCTGCGCACGAGCAGTACTTC. It is translated as CASSFRGLKAAHEQYF.

The chain is built from TRBV29-1 and TRBJ2-1; 8 nucleotides match TRBD2. After removal of 4 bases from V and 7 bases from J, the junction contained 9 bases not matched to a gene. CDR1 is SQVTM and CDR2 is ANQGSEA in the germline V gene. This CDR3 contains 14 residues. The DNA for the CDR3 is TGCAGCGTTGCCAGCGGGAGAATTGGGAATGAGCAGTTCTTC. This sequence encodes CSVASGRIGNEQFF.

V usage is TRBV10-3 and J usage is TRBJ2-7; D gene uncertain. From germline, CDR1 is ENHRY and CDR2 SYGVKD. The ends were cut back, 11 bases at V and 1 base at J, with 15 bases in the middle. The CDR3 length is 13 residues. The CDR3: CAARSTASYEQYF. CDR3 DNA sequence: TGTGCCGCCCGCTCGACTGCGTCCTACGAGCAGTACTTC.

The V gene is TRBV9, the J gene TRBJ2-7; 8 bases line up with TRBD1. The CDR3 length is 14 residues. The germline gives CDR1 SGDLS, CDR2 YYNGEE. Trimming at V came to 0 bases and at J to 5 bases, leaving 4 bases not matched to a gene. CDR3 nucleotide sequence: TGTGCCAGCAGCGTAGCAGGGGGCGCGGACGAGCAGTACTTC. Translated, it gives CASSVAGGADEQYF.

The J gene is TRBJ2-5, the V gene TRBV11-2; D uncertain. The germline V and J ends were trimmed by 5 bases and 2 bases, with 12 bases remaining between them. Germline V gene lookup returns CDR1 SGHAT and CDR2 FQNNGV. CDR3 length: 14 residues. Written as DNA, the CDR3 is TGTGCCAGCAGCCCCCAATCGGGTCAAGAGACCCAGTACTTC. Its protein is CASSPQSGQETQYF.

The genes are TRBV12-2 and TRBJ1-5. TRBV12-2 is deemed a pseudogene. CDR3 length: 15 residues. The CDR3 loop reads CASRSRGAEDQPQHF. CDR3 in DNA: TGTGCAAGTCGCTCCCGCGGGGCGGAAGATCAGCCCCAGCATTTT.

The chain links TRBV30 to TRBJ1-3; a weak D match, TRBD1 (5 bases). This CDR3 has 12 residues. V was clipped by 1 base and J by 6 bases, with 7 bases between them. Germline CDR1 is GTSNPN and CDR2 is SVGIG (reference sequence). CDR3 sequence: CAWSEQANTIYF. CDR3 sequence (DNA): TGTGCCTGGAGTGAACAGGCAAACACCATATATTTT. Full variable domain (missing parts from reference TRBV30 and TRBJ1-3): SQTIHQWPATLVQPVGSPLSLECTVEGTSNPNLYWYRQAAGRGLQLLFYSVGIGQISSEVPQNLSASRPQDRQFILSSKKLLLSDSGFYLCAWSEQANTIYFGEGSWLTVV.

The chain carries TRBV6-5 and TRBJ2-1, with D possibly being TRBD1 (6 bases). V was shortened by 2 bases and J by 7 bases, with 9 bases between the two germline ends. CDR3 length: 13 residues. Germline-derived CDR1 and CDR2 are MNHEY and SVGAGI. The CDR3 is CASSYPQGNEQFF. CDR3 DNA sequence: TGTGCCAGCAGTTACCCACAGGGAAATGAGCAGTTCTTC.

This chain links TRBV9 with TRBJ2-5; 11 nucleotides align to TRBD2. After removal of 4 bases from V and 2 bases from J, the junction contained 4 bases not matched to a gene. The CDR3 is 15 amino acids. Germline CDR1 SGDLS, CDR2 YYNGEE. The CDR3 reads CASSQLAGAQETQYF. The CDR3 bases are TGTGCCAGCAGCCAACTAGCGGGGGCACAAGAGACCCAGTACTTC.

The chain carries TRBV19 and TRBJ1-1; TRBD1 is a possible D gene (6 bases). Germline lookup yields CDR1 LNHDA and CDR2 SQIVND (reference sequence). Trimming shortened V by 3 bases and J by 1 base, and 9 bases separated the two germline ends. This CDR3 is 14 amino acids long. CDR3 coding DNA: TGTGCCAGTAGTATGTTGGGACAGAACACTGAAGCTTTCTTT. It encodes CASSMLGQNTEAFF.

The chain has TRBV30 and TRBJ1-6, with D possibly being TRBD1 (5 bases). Deletions cut 2 bases from V and 10 bases from J, with 9 bases between. The CDR3 totals 12 residues. The germline V gene encodes CDR1 GTSNPN and CDR2 SVGIG (reference sequence). The CDR3 DNA sequence: TGTGCCTGGAGTTGGGGCCCGTCACCCCTCCACTTT. Its translation: CAWSWGPSPLHF.

This sequence joins TRBV29-1 and TRBJ2-1, with TRBD2 identical over 8 bases. Germline values: CDR1 SQVTM, CDR2 ANQGSEA. Trimming removed 6 bases from V and 7 bases from J; junction bases left unmatched: 11. This CDR3 is 14 amino acids long. The CDR3: CSVPPSREVNEQFF. The CDR3 DNA sequence: TGCAGCGTACCCCCCTCGCGGGAGGTGAATGAGCAGTTCTTC.

The genes are TRBV11-3 and TRBJ2-1; TRBD2 matches 8 bases. The ends lost 1 base at V and 8 bases at J; junction bases unmatched: 22. This CDR3 has 20 amino acids. The germline gives CDR1 SGHNT, CDR2 YENEEA. CDR3 amino acids: CASSLGSGGGLTRPLDEQFF. The CDR3 DNA reads TGTGCCAGCAGCTTAGGTTCGGGCGGGGGGCTAACCCGACCGCTCGATGAGCAGTTCTTC.

This chain uses TRBV2 with TRBJ1-1; D may be TRBD1 (5 bases). The CDR3 length is 15 residues. Germline CDR1 and CDR2: SNHLY and FYNNEI. V lost 6 bases and J 3 bases, leaving 17 bases between the germline ends. CDR3 amino acids: CASSATRVSHTEAFF. The CDR3 DNA follows: TGTGCCAGCAGCGCGACCAGGGTCTCTCACACTGAAGCTTTCTTT.

This chain links TRBV19 with TRBJ2-7, with a possible D match to TRBD2 (5 bases). Trimming took 3 bases from V and 7 from J, leaving 7 bases between them. This CDR3 is 11 amino acids long. The germline V gene has CDR1 LNHDA and CDR2 SQIVND (reference sequence). The CDR3 here is CASSIGGEQYF. CDR3 DNA sequence: TGTGCCAGTAGTATTGGCGGGGAGCAGTACTTC. Filled out from reference TRBV19 and TRBJ2-7, the complete variable domain reads DGGITQSPKYLFRKEGQNVTLSCEQNLNHDAMYWYRQDPGQGLRLIYYSQIVNDFQKGDIAEGYSVSREKKESFPLTVTSAQKNPTAFYLCASSIGGEQYFGPGTRLTVT.

This chain uses TRBV9 with TRBJ2-5; tentatively, D is TRBD2 (5 bases). This CDR3 comprises 11 residues. Germline loops: CDR1 SGDLS, CDR2 YYNGEE. Trimming removed 3 bases from V and 11 bases from J, with 11 bases in between. The CDR3 coding sequence is TGTGCCAGCAGCGCGGACGGGGAGCAGTACTTC. Encoded protein: CASSADGEQYF.

DNA for the CDR3: TGTGCCAGCAGACCCGGGACAGCCAAAAAGCAGTACTTC. This translates into CASRPGTAKKQYF. The chain links TRBV6-5 to TRBJ2-7; 7 positions match TRBD1. CDR1 and CDR2 from the germline V gene are MNHEY and SVGAGI. The CDR3 runs to 13 residues. J lost 8 bases, V lost 6 bases, and 10 bases had no gene match.